This TCR beta chain was captured in a study of blood T cell repertoires in COVID-19. On the study more broadly: The cDNA or gDNA used as material had been derived from T cells, B-cell-depleted T cells, or PBMCs.

Trimming removed 5 bases from V and 2 bases from J, with 13 bases in between. Germline V gives CDR1 SGDLS, CDR2 YYNGEE. This CDR3 contains 14 residues. Per the original data handling: It was from reference gene primer amplification that nucleated cell counts were estimated. Libraries were prepared by immunoSEQ multiplex PCR; TCRdb keeps only in-frame clonotypes and omits some of them. Clone size and the V and J calls come from that table; the DNA yielded D and trimming. The table has about half a million clones, approximately 83% seen once. This sequence joins TRBV9 and TRBJ2-5; D is ambiguous. The sample comprised peripheral blood. The origin of this receptor is a human donor in a cohort sampled during active COVID-19. CDR3 nucleotides: TGTGCCAGCAGTCGAGACATCCGTCAAGAGACCCAGTACTTC. This encodes CASSRDIRQETQYF.